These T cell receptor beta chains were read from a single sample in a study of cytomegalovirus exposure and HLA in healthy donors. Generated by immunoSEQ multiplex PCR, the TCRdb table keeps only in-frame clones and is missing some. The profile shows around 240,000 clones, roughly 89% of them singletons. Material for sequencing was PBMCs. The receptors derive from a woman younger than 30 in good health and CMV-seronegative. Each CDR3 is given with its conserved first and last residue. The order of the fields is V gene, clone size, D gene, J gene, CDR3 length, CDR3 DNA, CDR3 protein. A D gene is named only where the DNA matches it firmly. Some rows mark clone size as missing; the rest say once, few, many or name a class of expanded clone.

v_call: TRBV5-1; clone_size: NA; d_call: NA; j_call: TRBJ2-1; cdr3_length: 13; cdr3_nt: TGCGCCAGCAGCTTGGTACTAGCCAATGAGCAGTTCTTC; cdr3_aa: CASSLVLANEQFF
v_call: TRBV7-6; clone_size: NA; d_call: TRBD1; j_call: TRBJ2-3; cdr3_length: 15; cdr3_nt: TGTGCCAGCAGCTCCGGACAGGGGACCACAGATACGCAGTATTTT; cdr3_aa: CASSSGQGTTDTQYF
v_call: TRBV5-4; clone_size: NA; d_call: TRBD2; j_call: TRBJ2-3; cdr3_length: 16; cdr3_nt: TGTGCCAGCAGCTCCGGGACTAGCGGGTACACAGATACGCAGTATTTT; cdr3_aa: CASSSGTSGYTDTQYF
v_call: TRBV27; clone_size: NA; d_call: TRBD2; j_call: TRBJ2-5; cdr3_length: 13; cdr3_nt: TGTGCCAGCAGTCTCGCTAGCGGGGGGACCCAGTACTTC; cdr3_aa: CASSLASGGTQYF
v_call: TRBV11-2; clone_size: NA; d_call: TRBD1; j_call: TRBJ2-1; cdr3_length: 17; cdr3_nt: TGTGCCAGCAGCAAGGCCCGGGGACAGGAGAATTACAATGAGCAGTTCTTC; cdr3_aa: CASSKARGQENYNEQFF
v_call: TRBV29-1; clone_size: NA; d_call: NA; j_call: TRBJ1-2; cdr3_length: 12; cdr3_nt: TGCAGCGTGGAAACGGGGGGGTACGGCTACACCTTC; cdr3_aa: CSVETGGYGYTF
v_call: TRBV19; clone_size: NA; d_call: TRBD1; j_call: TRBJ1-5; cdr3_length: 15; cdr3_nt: TGTGCCAGTAGCAGGGGTGGACAGGGCAATCAGCCCCAGCATTTT; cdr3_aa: CASSRGGQGNQPQHF
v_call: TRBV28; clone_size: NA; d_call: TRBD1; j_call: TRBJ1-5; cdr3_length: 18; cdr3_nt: TGTGCCAGCAGTTCCAAACAGGGGGAGGTAAGAAGCAATCAGCCCCAGCATTTT; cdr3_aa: CASSSKQGEVRSNQPQHF
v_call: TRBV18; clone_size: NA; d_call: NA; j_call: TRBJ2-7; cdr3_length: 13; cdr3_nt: TGTGCCAGCTCACCGTTTCCTCCCTACGAGCAGTACTTC; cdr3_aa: CASSPFPPYEQYF
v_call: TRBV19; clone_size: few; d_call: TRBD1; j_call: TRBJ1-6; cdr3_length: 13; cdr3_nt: TGTGCCAGGATATGGGACAGGGCCTCACCCCTCCACTTT; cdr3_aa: CARIWDRASPLHF
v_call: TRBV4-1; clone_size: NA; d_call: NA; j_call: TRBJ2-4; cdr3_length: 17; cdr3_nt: TGCGCCAGCAGCCAAGATCTCATAGGGGCAGGGTATCGCATTCAGTACTTC; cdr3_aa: CASSQDLIGAGYRIQYF